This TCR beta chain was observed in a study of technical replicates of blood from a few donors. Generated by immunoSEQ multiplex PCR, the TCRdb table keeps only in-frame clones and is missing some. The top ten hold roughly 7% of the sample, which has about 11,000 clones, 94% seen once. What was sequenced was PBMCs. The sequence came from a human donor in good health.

CDR3 sequence: CASSDSIANEKLFF. The CDR3 nucleotides read TGCGCCAGCAGCGACAGTATCGCTAATGAAAAACTGTTTTTT. V gene TRBV5-1 combines with J gene TRBJ1-4; possibly TRBD1 for D (5 bases). V lost 4 bases, J lost 3 bases, and 10 bases lay in between. CDR1 and CDR2 from the germline V gene are SGHRS and YFSETQ. The CDR3 runs 14 residues.